The 10 T cell receptor beta chains presented below share a single source sample, sequenced in a study of regulatory T cells in long-lasting Graves disease. CDR3-region Arm-PCR and iRepertoire HTBI primers produced the TCR beta libraries. TCRdb processed the multiplex PCR reads anew with MiXCR; each CDR3 protein has one entry. The sample shows a few hundred thousand distinct CDR3 sequences, around a fifth of them seen only once. Noted time point: newly diagnosed GD, antithyroid drugs for less than 3 months. TCR sequences were obtained from RNA taken from PBMCs. The same sample was also used in a study of T cells in Graves' hyperthyroidism and ophthalmopathy.

This material consisted of peripheral blood mononuclear cells (PBMCs), taken at new diagnosis, from a patient treated with antithyroid drugs. These TCRs come from a woman in her twenties or thirties with Graves disease.

This clonotype was counted between two and nine times. The chain is built from TRBV6-5 and TRBJ1-1; the match to TRBD1 covers 8 bases. V shed 6 bases, J shed 4 bases, and the junction held 7 bases outside the gene matches. Germline V CDR1 and CDR2: MNHEY, SVGAGI. This CDR3 is 14 amino acids long. Written as DNA, the CDR3 is TGTGCCAGCAGCTACCTCACAGGGGGCACTGAAGCTTTCTTT. Residues: CASSYLTGGTEAFF.

Points on this clonotype: A clone one base away is much larger, so this may be a read error. The gene calls are TRBV18 and TRBJ2-7, with D perhaps assigned TRBD1 or TRBD2 (6 bases each). The germline gives CDR1 KGHSH, CDR2 LQKENI. The CDR3 consists of 12 residues. The CDR3 nucleotides are TGTGCCGGCTCATCTACAGGGAGGGAGCAGTACTTC. Translation gives CAGSSTGREQYF.

V is TRBV5-4 and J is TRBJ2-5; no definite D call. The CDR3 spans 12 residues. With 2 bases removed from V and 4 bases from J, the gap between germline ends came to 6 bases. Per the germline V gene, CDR1 is SGHNT and CDR2 is YYREEE (reference sequence). The CDR3 reads CASSFPRETQYF. In DNA, the CDR3 is TGTGCCAGCAGCTTCCCCCGAGAGACCCAGTACTTC.

This clonotype has a count of ten or more. The rearrangement links TRBV11-3 to TRBJ1-4; the D gene is possibly TRBD1 (5 bases). The V gene lost 5 bases and the J gene lost 5 bases, with 18 bases spanning the gap. CDR3 size: 16 residues. Germline CDR1 SGHNT, CDR2 YENEEA. The CDR3: CASSQGGSRRNEKLFF. DNA of the CDR3: TGTGCCAGCAGCCAGGGAGGATCACGGAGGAATGAAAAACTGTTTTTT.

This chain joins TRBV20-1 and TRBJ2-2; 7 bases match TRBD1. Germline values: CDR1 DFQATT, CDR2 SNEGSKA (reference sequence). The CDR3 runs to 13 residues. V lost 4 bases to trimming and J lost 5 bases; unmatched junction nucleotides: 4. The CDR3 is CSATTGATGELFF. The CDR3 DNA follows: TGCAGTGCTACCACAGGGGCGACCGGGGAGCTGTTTTTT.

On this clonotype: This may come from a read error, since a much larger clone is one base off. The rearrangement joins TRBV28 to TRBJ1-1; unclear D gene. CDR1 is MDHEN, CDR2 SYDVKM, per germline. The V end was cut by 2 bases, the J end by 4 bases, with 8 bases between. This CDR3 is 13 amino acids long. The CDR3, as DNA: TGTGCCAGCAGTTTAATTGGCCCCACTGAAGCTTTCTTT. Its protein product is CASSLIGPTEAFF.

The chain combines TRBV29-1 with TRBJ2-3; D is possibly TRBD2 (6 bases). Germline-derived CDR1 and CDR2 are SQVTM and ANQGSEA. The V gene lost 6 bases and the J gene lost 6 bases, with 16 bases spanning the gap. This CDR3 region has 13 residues. As DNA, the CDR3 is TGCAGCGTGCAAGGCGGGATAGGGGATACGCAGTATTTT. Its translation is CSVQGGIGDTQYF.

This clonotype was observed at least ten times. The J gene is TRBJ1-5, the V gene TRBV6-1; perhaps TRBD1 as D (5 bases). The CDR3 consists of 15 residues. Germline V CDR1 and CDR2: MNHNS, SASEGT. V was shortened by 4 bases and J by 1 base, with 11 bases between the two germline ends. DNA for the CDR3: TGTGCCAGCAGTGTCCAGGGTGGAAGCAATCAGCCCCAGCATTTT. Protein: CASSVQGGSNQPQHF.

This chain joins TRBV27 and TRBJ2-1, with 9 bases matching TRBD2. The CDR3 has 15 residues. After removal of 4 bases from V and 8 bases from J, the junction contained 9 bases not matched to a gene. Germline V gene lookup returns CDR1 MNHEY and CDR2 SMNVEV (reference sequence). The CDR3 DNA is TGTGCCAGCAGTTACGGCGGCGGGGGGGCGGATGAGCAGTTCTTC. Residues: CASSYGGGGADEQFF.

This clonotype was seen repeatedly, ten times or more. The rearrangement uses TRBV7-2 and TRBJ2-3; the match to TRBD1 covers 7 bases. V gave up 2 bases and J gave up 1 base; unmatched junction bases: 0. Germline-derived CDR1 and CDR2 are SGHTA and FQGNSA. This CDR3 has 14 residues. The CDR3 DNA reads TGTGCCAGCAGCTTAACAGGGGGCACAGATACGCAGTATTTT. This translates into CASSLTGGTDTQYF.